This T cell receptor (beta chain) originates from a study of blood T cell repertoires in COVID-19. Overall study context: Donors in the United States, Italy and Spain gave samples during acute or convalescent COVID-19.

Assay: immunoSEQ multiplex PCR; the TCRdb copy retains only in-frame clones and omits some. The table includes roughly 330,000 clones, around 87% detected once. Sequencing was performed on PBMCs or T cells enriched from blood (not recorded which). The source is a woman aged 30 to 39 who had recovered from COVID-19.

CDR3 residues: CASSPSVAGGHPRETQYF. Written as DNA, the CDR3 is TGTGCCAGCAGCCCGTCGGTAGCGGGGGGGCACCCGAGGGAGACCCAGTACTTC. This sequence joins TRBV3-1 (or the pseudogene TRBV3-2) and TRBJ2-5, with TRBD2 identical over 11 bases. Germline-derived CDR1 and CDR2 are LGHDT and YNNKEL (reference sequence). This CDR3 contains 18 residues. V trimming: 4 bases; J trimming: 5 bases; junction bases outside the gene matches: 15.